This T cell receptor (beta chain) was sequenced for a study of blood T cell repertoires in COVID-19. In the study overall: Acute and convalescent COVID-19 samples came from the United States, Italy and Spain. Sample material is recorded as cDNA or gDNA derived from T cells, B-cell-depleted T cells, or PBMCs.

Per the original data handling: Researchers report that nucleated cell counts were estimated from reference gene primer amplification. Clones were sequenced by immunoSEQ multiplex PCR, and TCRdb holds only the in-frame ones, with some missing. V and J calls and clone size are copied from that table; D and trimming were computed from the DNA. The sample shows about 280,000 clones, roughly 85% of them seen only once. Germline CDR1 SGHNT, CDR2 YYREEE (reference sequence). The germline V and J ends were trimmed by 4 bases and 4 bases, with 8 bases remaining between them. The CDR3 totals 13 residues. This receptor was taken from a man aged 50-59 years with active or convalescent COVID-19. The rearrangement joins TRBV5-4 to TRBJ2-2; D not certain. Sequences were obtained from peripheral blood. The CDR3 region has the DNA TGTGCCAGCAGCCTTTCCTCCACCGGGGAGCTGTTTTTT. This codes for CASSLSSTGELFF.